Listed below are T cell receptor beta chains from one sample, sequenced in a study of blood T cell repertoires in COVID-19. Data came from immunoSEQ multiplex PCR; TCRdb stores just in-frame clones and leaves some out. The sample records around 150,000 clones, 80% to 90% being singletons. Sample: peripheral blood. Every receptor here comes from a man aged 50 to 60 with active COVID-19. Each CDR3 is given with its conserved first and last residue. Fields, in order: CDR3 DNA, CDR3 protein, J gene, CDR3 length, V gene, D gene, clone size. The D gene is left open where the match is weak. Clone size is given for some rows only: seen once, a few or many times, or a class if the clone is expanded.

CDR3nt: TGTGCCAGCAGCTTAGATCAGGAGCGGGGGGGCCAAGAGACCCAGTACTTC
CDR3aa: CASSLDQERGGQETQYF
j_gene: TRBJ2-5
len: 17
v_gene: TRBV11-2
d_gene: TRBD2
abundance: -

CDR3nt: TGTGCCAGCAGCTTTTCAGGGGGCCTAGCTAATGGCTACACCTTC
CDR3aa: CASSFSGGLANGYTF
j_gene: TRBJ1-2
len: 15
v_gene: TRBV11-2
d_gene: TRBD1
abundance: -

CDR3nt: TGTGCCAGCAGCGGGGGGGGCGGGGGCCTCCCTGACGAGCAGTACTTC
CDR3aa: CASSGGGGGLPDEQYF
j_gene: TRBJ2-7
len: 16
v_gene: TRBV2
d_gene: TRBD2
abundance: -

CDR3nt: TGTGCCAGCAGCTTATTTACTAGCGGGGGGGTAGAGACCCAGTACTTC
CDR3aa: CASSLFTSGGVETQYF
j_gene: TRBJ2-5
len: 16
v_gene: TRBV7-2
d_gene: TRBD2
abundance: few

CDR3nt: TGTGCCAGCAGTTACAGAAACTCTAATGAAAAACTGTTTTTT
CDR3aa: CASSYRNSNEKLFF
j_gene: TRBJ1-4
len: 14
v_gene: TRBV6-5
d_gene: -
abundance: -

CDR3nt: TGTGCCAGTAGTATTCACGGGGATCCCATTCAGCCCCAGCATTTT
CDR3aa: CASSIHGDPIQPQHF
j_gene: TRBJ1-5
len: 15
v_gene: TRBV19
d_gene: -
abundance: few

CDR3nt: TGTGCCAGCAGTGAAGTCGGGACAGTCCAAGAGACCCAGTACTTC
CDR3aa: CASSEVGTVQETQYF
j_gene: TRBJ2-5
len: 15
v_gene: TRBV2
d_gene: TRBD1
abundance: once

CDR3nt: TGCGCCAGCACTTCCGGAGGTCCTGAGCACGAGCAGTACTTC
CDR3aa: CASTSGGPEHEQYF
j_gene: TRBJ2-7
len: 14
v_gene: TRBV5-1
d_gene: -
abundance: -

CDR3nt: TGTGCCAGCAGCCACGTAGCGGGGGAAGAGACCCAGTACTTC
CDR3aa: CASSHVAGEETQYF
j_gene: TRBJ2-5
len: 14
v_gene: TRBV3-1/TRBV3-2
d_gene: TRBD2
abundance: -

CDR3nt: TGTGCCAGCAGCTTAGACTATGGTGCTGGGGAGCTGTTTTTT
CDR3aa: CASSLDYGAGELFF
j_gene: TRBJ2-2
len: 14
v_gene: TRBV7-2
d_gene: -
abundance: -

CDR3nt: TGTGCCAGCAGCCTTTTCGGGACACAGCCCCAGCATTTT
CDR3aa: CASSLFGTQPQHF
j_gene: TRBJ1-5
len: 13
v_gene: TRBV5-4
d_gene: -
abundance: -

CDR3nt: TGTGCCAGCAGCTTAGCCCGGGGATACGAGCAGTACTTC
CDR3aa: CASSLARGYEQYF
j_gene: TRBJ2-7
len: 13
v_gene: TRBV7-2
d_gene: -
abundance: few

CDR3nt: TGTGCCAGCAGAGCAGGGTTATCCCTCTCCTACGAGCAGTACTTC
CDR3aa: CASRAGLSLSYEQYF
j_gene: TRBJ2-7
len: 15
v_gene: TRBV6-5
d_gene: -
abundance: -

CDR3nt: TGTGCCAGCAGCCAGGGGGGTTGGACCGGGGAGCTGTTTTTT
CDR3aa: CASSQGGWTGELFF
j_gene: TRBJ2-2
len: 14
v_gene: TRBV7-9
d_gene: -
abundance: -

CDR3nt: TGTGCCAGTAGTCGCCTTGGGAGTAGCACAGATACGCAGTATTTT
CDR3aa: CASSRLGSSTDTQYF
j_gene: TRBJ2-3
len: 15
v_gene: TRBV19
d_gene: -
abundance: -

CDR3nt: TGCGCCAGCAGCTTATCACCAACAGGGGGCCATAGCTCTGGGGCCAACGTCCTGACTTTC
CDR3aa: CASSLSPTGGHSSGANVLTF
j_gene: TRBJ2-6
len: 20
v_gene: TRBV5-1
d_gene: TRBD1
abundance: few

CDR3nt: TGTGCCAGCAGTAAACAGAAAGCAAACTCCTACGAGCAGTACTTC
CDR3aa: CASSKQKANSYEQYF
j_gene: TRBJ2-7
len: 15
v_gene: TRBV6-5
d_gene: -
abundance: -

CDR3nt: TGTGCCAGCAGCCTTGGGACAGGGAGGGATTTT
CDR3aa: CASSLGTGRDF
j_gene: TRBJ1-3
len: 11
v_gene: TRBV11-2
d_gene: TRBD1
abundance: -

CDR3nt: TGTGCCAGCAGCTTAGATCTCGGCGGGGGAGATACGCAGTATTTT
CDR3aa: CASSLDLGGGDTQYF
j_gene: TRBJ2-3
len: 15
v_gene: TRBV11-2
d_gene: TRBD2
abundance: -

CDR3nt: TGTGCCAGCAGCTTAGGGGGAGGGACGCCTAACTATGGCTACACCTTC
CDR3aa: CASSLGGGTPNYGYTF
j_gene: TRBJ1-2
len: 16
v_gene: TRBV7-8
d_gene: -
abundance: few

CDR3nt: TGTGCCAGCAGCCCCCTCGGCCAAGAGACCCAGTACTTC
CDR3aa: CASSPLGQETQYF
j_gene: TRBJ2-5
len: 13
v_gene: TRBV2
d_gene: -
abundance: once

CDR3nt: TGTGCCAGCAGTCAAGACCTAACTAACTATGGCTACACCTTC
CDR3aa: CASSQDLTNYGYTF
j_gene: TRBJ1-2
len: 14
v_gene: TRBV2
d_gene: -
abundance: many

CDR3nt: TGCGCCAGCTTCTCCGGGACTAGCAATGAGCAGTTCTTC
CDR3aa: CASFSGTSNEQFF
j_gene: TRBJ2-1
len: 13
v_gene: TRBV5-1
d_gene: TRBD2
abundance: -

CDR3nt: TGTGCCATCAGTGAGACTCAGAAAACTAGTAGCGGGGAGCTGTTTTTT
CDR3aa: CAISETQKTSSGELFF
j_gene: TRBJ2-2
len: 16
v_gene: TRBV10-3
d_gene: -
abundance: few

CDR3nt: TGTGCCAGCTCACCAATTTCAGATACTGGAAACACCATATATTTT
CDR3aa: CASSPISDTGNTIYF
j_gene: TRBJ1-3
len: 15
v_gene: TRBV18
d_gene: -
abundance: once

CDR3nt: TGTGCCAGCAGCTTGGCCAGTAAAGTGGGGGGACACGAGCAGTACTTC
CDR3aa: CASSLASKVGGHEQYF
j_gene: TRBJ2-7
len: 16
v_gene: TRBV5-4
d_gene: -
abundance: -

CDR3nt: TGTGCCAGCAGCTTTGAGTCGGGAGGGGAGCCTGAAGCTTTCTTT
CDR3aa: CASSFESGGEPEAFF
j_gene: TRBJ1-1
len: 15
v_gene: TRBV7-8
d_gene: -
abundance: -

CDR3nt: TGTGCCAGCAGTTACCGTCAGGGCGCTGAAGCTTTCTTT
CDR3aa: CASSYRQGAEAFF
j_gene: TRBJ1-1
len: 13
v_gene: TRBV6-6
d_gene: -
abundance: -

CDR3nt: TGCGCCAGCAGCTCCCGCCTAGAGGGACACAAGGAAAAGATGGTTAGCTACACCTTC
CDR3aa: CASSSRLEGHKEKMVSYTF
j_gene: TRBJ1-2
len: 19
v_gene: TRBV5-1
d_gene: -
abundance: once

CDR3nt: TGTGCCAGCAGCTTAGAGCCACTAGCGGGGGGCCAAGAGACCCAGTACTTC
CDR3aa: CASSLEPLAGGQETQYF
j_gene: TRBJ2-5
len: 17
v_gene: TRBV7-6
d_gene: TRBD2
abundance: -

CDR3nt: TGTGCCTGGAGTGAGGGGGCGAACACTGAAGCTTTCTTT
CDR3aa: CAWSEGANTEAFF
j_gene: TRBJ1-1
len: 13
v_gene: TRBV30
d_gene: TRBD1
abundance: -

CDR3nt: TGTGCCAGCAGTGACCCCGCCGCGTCCTCCTACAATGAGCAGTTCTTC
CDR3aa: CASSDPAASSYNEQFF
j_gene: TRBJ2-1
len: 16
v_gene: TRBV25-1
d_gene: -
abundance: once

CDR3nt: TGTGCCAGCAGTAGGCGGACTTACAATGAGCAGTTCTTC
CDR3aa: CASSRRTYNEQFF
j_gene: TRBJ2-1
len: 13
v_gene: TRBV12-3/TRBV12-4
d_gene: -
abundance: -

CDR3nt: TGTGCCAGCAGTAAGACACCGAACACTGAAGCTTTCTTT
CDR3aa: CASSKTPNTEAFF
j_gene: TRBJ1-1
len: 13
v_gene: TRBV2
d_gene: -
abundance: -

CDR3nt: TGTGCCAGCAGCTTAGGGCAGGGTTCAGATACGCAGTATTTT
CDR3aa: CASSLGQGSDTQYF
j_gene: TRBJ2-3
len: 14
v_gene: TRBV11-2
d_gene: -
abundance: -

CDR3nt: TGTGCCAGCAGCCGGACTAGCGGGGCCCTCGGGGCGCAGTATTTT
CDR3aa: CASSRTSGALGAQYF
j_gene: TRBJ2-3
len: 15
v_gene: TRBV7-2
d_gene: TRBD2
abundance: -

CDR3nt: TGTGCCTGGAGTTCCACCTCAGGGTCAAAACTGTTTTTT
CDR3aa: CAWSSTSGSKLFF
j_gene: TRBJ1-4
len: 13
v_gene: TRBV30
d_gene: -
abundance: -

CDR3nt: TGTGCCAGTTCCCCCCGGGACTCCGATACCTACGAGCAGTACTTC
CDR3aa: CASSPRDSDTYEQYF
j_gene: TRBJ2-7
len: 15
v_gene: TRBV19
d_gene: -
abundance: -

CDR3nt: TGTGCCAGCAGCTCGACAGGGGAAAGCACTGAAGCTTTCTTT
CDR3aa: CASSSTGESTEAFF
j_gene: TRBJ1-1
len: 14
v_gene: TRBV5-6
d_gene: TRBD1
abundance: -

CDR3nt: TGCGCCAGCAGCCCGGGACTAGTAGGGCGGGGGAAGTACGAGCAGTACTTC
CDR3aa: CASSPGLVGRGKYEQYF
j_gene: TRBJ2-7
len: 17
v_gene: TRBV4-1
d_gene: TRBD2
abundance: -

CDR3nt: TGTGCCAGCAGCTTTTACAGGGCCAACACCGGGGAGCTGTTTTTT
CDR3aa: CASSFYRANTGELFF
j_gene: TRBJ2-2
len: 15
v_gene: TRBV7-2
d_gene: -
abundance: -

CDR3nt: TGTGCCAGCAGCCGACAGGGCCCATACAATGAGCAGTTCTTC
CDR3aa: CASSRQGPYNEQFF
j_gene: TRBJ2-1
len: 14
v_gene: TRBV9
d_gene: TRBD1
abundance: -

CDR3nt: TGTGCCAGCAGCTTGCTGACAAGCCCTACTGAAGCTTTCTTT
CDR3aa: CASSLLTSPTEAFF
j_gene: TRBJ1-1
len: 14
v_gene: TRBV5-6
d_gene: -
abundance: -

CDR3nt: TGCAGTGCTAGTTCGGGACAGCAAGAGACCCAGTACTTC
CDR3aa: CSASSGQQETQYF
j_gene: TRBJ2-5
len: 13
v_gene: TRBV20-1
d_gene: TRBD1
abundance: -

CDR3nt: TGTGCCAGCAGCGTAGGACAGGGGGTTAAGGTTGGGCAGTTCTTC
CDR3aa: CASSVGQGVKVGQFF
j_gene: TRBJ2-1
len: 15
v_gene: TRBV9
d_gene: TRBD1
abundance: -

CDR3nt: TGTGCCAGCAGCCTGACAGGGGGCAACTACGAGCAGTACTTC
CDR3aa: CASSLTGGNYEQYF
j_gene: TRBJ2-7
len: 14
v_gene: TRBV5-4
d_gene: TRBD1
abundance: -

CDR3nt: TGTGCCAGCAGTGACTCGAATCACGGCGCCGGGGGGCAGTTCTTC
CDR3aa: CASSDSNHGAGGQFF
j_gene: TRBJ2-1
len: 15
v_gene: TRBV6-4
d_gene: -
abundance: -

CDR3nt: TGTGCCTGGAGTCATTTTGGGCCTATCGAGCAGTACTTC
CDR3aa: CAWSHFGPIEQYF
j_gene: TRBJ2-7
len: 13
v_gene: TRBV30
d_gene: -
abundance: few

CDR3nt: TGTGCCAGCAGCCCAGGGGTGCGGGAGCAGTACTTC
CDR3aa: CASSPGVREQYF
j_gene: TRBJ2-7
len: 12
v_gene: TRBV12-3/TRBV12-4
d_gene: -
abundance: -

CDR3nt: TGTGCCAGCTCACCACCGAACGAGGGTTACGAGCAGTACTTC
CDR3aa: CASSPPNEGYEQYF
j_gene: TRBJ2-7
len: 14
v_gene: TRBV18
d_gene: -
abundance: -

CDR3nt: TGTGCCAGCAGTGAAGTACGGAGTGAAGCTTTCTTT
CDR3aa: CASSEVRSEAFF
j_gene: TRBJ1-1
len: 12
v_gene: TRBV6-1
d_gene: -
abundance: -

CDR3nt: TGCGCCAGCAGCCTGGCCTGGGGCTTAAGAGGCGACGAGCAGTACTTC
CDR3aa: CASSLAWGLRGDEQYF
j_gene: TRBJ2-7
len: 16
v_gene: TRBV5-1
d_gene: -
abundance: -

CDR3nt: TGTGCCAGCAGCCAAAACAGGGGCCGTGGTGAAAAACTGTTTTTT
CDR3aa: CASSQNRGRGEKLFF
j_gene: TRBJ1-4
len: 15
v_gene: TRBV6-5
d_gene: TRBD1
abundance: -